The entry below describes one T cell receptor (beta chain). The germline V and J ends were trimmed by 3 bases and 0 bases, with 8 bases remaining between them. CDR3 size: 14 residues. Germline V gives CDR1 KGHSH, CDR2 LQKENI. Data came from immunoSEQ multiplex PCR; TCRdb stores just in-frame clones and leaves some out. Here the sample spans 150,000 to 200,000 clones, roughly 92% being singletons. This entry belongs to a study of T cell responses to AZD1222 COVID-19 vaccine. V and J are TRBV18 and TRBJ1-1; D remains ambiguous. This TCR came from an adult in good health. The sample here was peripheral blood, taken on day 0 of AZD1222 vaccination. CDR3 DNA: TGTGCCAGCTCACCGGCAATTATGAACACTGAAGCTTTCTTT. It translates to CASSPAIMNTEAFF.